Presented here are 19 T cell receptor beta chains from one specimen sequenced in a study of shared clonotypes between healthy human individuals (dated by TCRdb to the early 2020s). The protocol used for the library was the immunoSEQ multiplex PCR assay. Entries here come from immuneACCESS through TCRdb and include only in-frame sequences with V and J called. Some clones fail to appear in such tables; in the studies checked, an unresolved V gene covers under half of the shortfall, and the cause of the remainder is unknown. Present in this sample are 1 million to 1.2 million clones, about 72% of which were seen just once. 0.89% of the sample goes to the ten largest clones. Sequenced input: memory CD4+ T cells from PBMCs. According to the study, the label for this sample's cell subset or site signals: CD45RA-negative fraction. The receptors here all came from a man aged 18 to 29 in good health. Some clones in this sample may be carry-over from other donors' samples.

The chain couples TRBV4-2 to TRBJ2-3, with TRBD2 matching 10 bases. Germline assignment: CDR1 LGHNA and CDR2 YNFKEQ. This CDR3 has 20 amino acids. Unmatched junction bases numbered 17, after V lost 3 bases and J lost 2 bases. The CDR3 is CASSHLLDPSGSPSTDTQYF. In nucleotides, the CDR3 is TGTGCCAGCAGCCACTTATTAGATCCTAGCGGGAGCCCTTCCACAGATACGCAGTATTTT.

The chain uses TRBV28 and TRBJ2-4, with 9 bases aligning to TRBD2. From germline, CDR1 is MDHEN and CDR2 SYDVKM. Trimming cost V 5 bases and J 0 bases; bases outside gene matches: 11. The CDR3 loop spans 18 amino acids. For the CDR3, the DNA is TGTGCCAGCAGTCTATTAAAGGGACTAGCCCGAGCCAAAAACATTCAGTACTTC. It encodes CASSLLKGLARAKNIQYF.

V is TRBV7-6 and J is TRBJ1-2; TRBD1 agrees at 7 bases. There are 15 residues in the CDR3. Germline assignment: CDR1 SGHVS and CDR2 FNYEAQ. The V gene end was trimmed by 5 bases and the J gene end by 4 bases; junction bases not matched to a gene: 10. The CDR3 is CASSPDRVWFYGYTF. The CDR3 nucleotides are TGTGCCAGCAGCCCCGACAGGGTTTGGTTCTATGGCTACACCTTC.

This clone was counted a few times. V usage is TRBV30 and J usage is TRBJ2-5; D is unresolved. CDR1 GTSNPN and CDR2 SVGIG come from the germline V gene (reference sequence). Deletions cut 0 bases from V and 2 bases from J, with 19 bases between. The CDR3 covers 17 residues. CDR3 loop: CAWSVTGWVPLQETQYF. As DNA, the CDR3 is TGTGCCTGGAGTGTAACCGGGTGGGTCCCGCTTCAAGAGACCCAGTACTTC.

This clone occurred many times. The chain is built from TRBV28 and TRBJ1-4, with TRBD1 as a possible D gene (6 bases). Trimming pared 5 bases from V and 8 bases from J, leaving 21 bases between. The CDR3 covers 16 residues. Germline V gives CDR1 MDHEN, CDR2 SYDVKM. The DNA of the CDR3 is TGTGCCAGCAGTCCCCACACAGGGCGGAGTGAGGAAAAACTGTTTTTT. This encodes CASSPHTGRSEEKLFF.

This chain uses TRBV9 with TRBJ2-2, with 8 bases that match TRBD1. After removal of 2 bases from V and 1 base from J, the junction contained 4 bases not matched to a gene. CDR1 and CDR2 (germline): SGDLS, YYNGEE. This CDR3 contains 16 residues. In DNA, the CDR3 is TGTGCCAGCAGCGTGACAGGGGCGTGGAACACCGGGGAGCTGTTTTTT. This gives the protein CASSVTGAWNTGELFF.

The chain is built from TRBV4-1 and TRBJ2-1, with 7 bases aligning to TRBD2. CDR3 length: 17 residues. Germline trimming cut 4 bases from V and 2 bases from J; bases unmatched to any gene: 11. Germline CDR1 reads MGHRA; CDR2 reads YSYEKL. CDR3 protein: CASSPGEWRGTYNEQFF. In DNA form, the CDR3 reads TGCGCCAGCAGCCCCGGGGAATGGCGGGGGACCTACAATGAGCAGTTCTTC.

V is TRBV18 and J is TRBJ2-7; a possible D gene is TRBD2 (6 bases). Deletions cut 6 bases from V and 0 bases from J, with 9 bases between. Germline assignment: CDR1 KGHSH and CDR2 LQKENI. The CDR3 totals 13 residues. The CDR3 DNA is TGTGCCAGCTCTAGCGGAAGCTCCTACGAGCAGTACTTC. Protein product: CASSSGSSYEQYF.

The CDR3 sequence is CASSSRGAGSYNEQFF. The CDR3 DNA is TGTGCCAGCAGCTCCCGGGGAGCTGGCTCCTACAATGAGCAGTTCTTC. The chain carries TRBV5-5 and TRBJ2-1; tentative D call: TRBD2 (5 bases). V lost 3 bases to trimming and J lost 0 bases, with 13 bases between them. Germline-derived CDR1 and CDR2 are SGHKS and YYEKEE (reference sequence). There are 16 residues in the CDR3.

CDR3 protein: CASSLGRPGGTEAFF. The CDR3 bases are TGTGCCAGCAGCTTAGGACGGCCGGGAGGCACTGAAGCTTTCTTT. This sequence joins TRBV11-2 and TRBJ1-1; D unresolved. The germline gives CDR1 SGHAT, CDR2 FQNNGV. There are 15 residues in the CDR3. V lost 1 base to trimming and J lost 4 bases, with 13 bases between them.

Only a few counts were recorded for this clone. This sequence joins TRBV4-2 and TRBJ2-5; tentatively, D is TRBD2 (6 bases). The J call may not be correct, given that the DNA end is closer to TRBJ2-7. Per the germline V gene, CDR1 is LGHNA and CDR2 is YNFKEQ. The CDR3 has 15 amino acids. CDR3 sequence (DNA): TGTGCCAGCAGCCGGCGGGGAAGTAGGGTTTACGAGCAGTACTTC. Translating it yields CASSRRGSRVYEQYF.

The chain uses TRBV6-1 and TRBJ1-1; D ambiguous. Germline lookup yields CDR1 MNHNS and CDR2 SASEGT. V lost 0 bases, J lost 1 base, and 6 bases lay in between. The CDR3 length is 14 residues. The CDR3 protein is CASSEASGNTEAFF. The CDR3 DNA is TGTGCCAGCAGTGAAGCCAGCGGGAACACTGAAGCTTTCTTT.

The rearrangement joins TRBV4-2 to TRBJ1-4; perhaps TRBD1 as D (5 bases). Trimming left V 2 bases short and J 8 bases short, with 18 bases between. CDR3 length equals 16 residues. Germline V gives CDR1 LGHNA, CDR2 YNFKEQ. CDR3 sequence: CASSQSSPGQGEKLFF. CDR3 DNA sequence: TGTGCCAGCAGCCAATCATCCCCAGGGCAGGGAGAAAAACTGTTTTTT.

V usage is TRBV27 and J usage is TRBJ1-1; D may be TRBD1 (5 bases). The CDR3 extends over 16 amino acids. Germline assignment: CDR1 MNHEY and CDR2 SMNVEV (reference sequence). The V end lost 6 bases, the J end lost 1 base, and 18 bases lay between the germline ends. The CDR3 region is CASSANYGRGNTEAFF. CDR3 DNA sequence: TGTGCCAGCAGCGCCAATTATGGGAGGGGGAACACTGAAGCTTTCTTT.

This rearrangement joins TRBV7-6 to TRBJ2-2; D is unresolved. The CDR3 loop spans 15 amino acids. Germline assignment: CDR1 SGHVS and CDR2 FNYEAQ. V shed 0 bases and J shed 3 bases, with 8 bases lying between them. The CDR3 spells CASSLAGWDTGELFF. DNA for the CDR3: TGTGCCAGCAGCTTAGCAGGGTGGGACACCGGGGAGCTGTTTTTT.

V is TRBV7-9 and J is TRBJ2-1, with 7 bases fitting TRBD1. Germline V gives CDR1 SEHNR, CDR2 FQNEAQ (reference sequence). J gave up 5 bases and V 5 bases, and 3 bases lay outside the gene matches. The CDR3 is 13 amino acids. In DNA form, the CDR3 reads TGTGCCAGCAGCCCCACAGGGGACAATGAGCAGTTCTTC. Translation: CASSPTGDNEQFF.

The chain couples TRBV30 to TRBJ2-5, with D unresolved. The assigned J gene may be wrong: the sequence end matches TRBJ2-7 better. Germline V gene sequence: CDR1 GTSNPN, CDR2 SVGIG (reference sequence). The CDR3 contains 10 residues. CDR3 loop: CAWGLAEQYF. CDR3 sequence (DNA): TGTGCCTGGGGTTTGGCCGAGCAGTACTTC.

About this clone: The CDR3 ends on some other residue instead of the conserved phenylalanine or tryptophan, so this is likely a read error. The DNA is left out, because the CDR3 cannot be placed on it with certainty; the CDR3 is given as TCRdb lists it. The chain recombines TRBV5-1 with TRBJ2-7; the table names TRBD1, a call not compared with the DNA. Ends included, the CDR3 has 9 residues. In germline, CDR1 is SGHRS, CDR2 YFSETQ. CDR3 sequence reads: CASSQLVTR.

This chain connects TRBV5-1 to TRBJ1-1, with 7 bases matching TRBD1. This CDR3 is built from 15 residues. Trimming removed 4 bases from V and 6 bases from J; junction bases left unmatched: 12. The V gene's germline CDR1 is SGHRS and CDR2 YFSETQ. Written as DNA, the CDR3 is TGCGCCAGCAGCCTATCCACAGGGGCCCACGCTGAAGCTTTCTTT. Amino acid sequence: CASSLSTGAHAEAFF. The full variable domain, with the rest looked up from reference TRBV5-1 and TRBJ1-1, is KAGVTQTPRYLIKTRGQQVTLSCSPISGHRSVSWYQQTPGQGLQFLFEYFSETQRNKGNFPGRFSGRQFSNSRSEMNVSTLELGDSALYLCASSLSTGAHAEAFFGQGTRLTVV.